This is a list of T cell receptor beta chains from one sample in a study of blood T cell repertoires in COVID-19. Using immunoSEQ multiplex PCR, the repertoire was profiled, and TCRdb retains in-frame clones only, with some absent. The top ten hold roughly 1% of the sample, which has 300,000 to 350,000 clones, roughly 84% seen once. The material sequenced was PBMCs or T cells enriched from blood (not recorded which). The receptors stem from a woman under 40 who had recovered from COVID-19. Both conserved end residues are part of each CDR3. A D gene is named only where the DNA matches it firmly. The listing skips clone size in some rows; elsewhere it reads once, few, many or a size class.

cdr3_aa: CATSDSSRTGMDGYTF
cdr3_nt: TGTGCCACCAGTGATTCCTCTCGGACAGGGATGGATGGCTACACCTTC
d_call: TRBD1
v_call: TRBV24-1
j_call: TRBJ1-2
clone_size: NA

cdr3_aa: CACADRATEKLFF
cdr3_nt: TGTGCCTGCGCGGACAGGGCAACCGAAAAACTGTTTTTT
d_call: TRBD1
v_call: TRBV19
j_call: TRBJ1-4
clone_size: NA

cdr3_aa: CSVDPTGTGGGYTF
cdr3_nt: TGCAGCGTTGACCCAACCGGGACAGGGGGTGGCTACACCTTC
d_call: TRBD1
v_call: TRBV29-1
j_call: TRBJ1-2
clone_size: NA

cdr3_aa: CASRTDRDSLFIGTQYF
cdr3_nt: TGTGCCAGCAGAACCGACCGGGACAGCCTTTTTATCGGGACGCAGTATTTT
d_call: TRBD1
v_call: TRBV28
j_call: TRBJ2-3
clone_size: NA

cdr3_aa: CASSSVSNYGYTF
cdr3_nt: TGTGCCAGTAGTAGCGTCTCTAACTATGGCTACACCTTC
d_call: NA
v_call: TRBV19
j_call: TRBJ1-2
clone_size: NA

cdr3_aa: CASSKWRGGTDTQYF
cdr3_nt: TGTGCCAGCAGCAAATGGCGGGGGGGCACAGATACGCAGTATTTT
d_call: NA
v_call: TRBV21-1
j_call: TRBJ2-3
clone_size: once

cdr3_aa: CATSRRRGTGANVLTF
cdr3_nt: TGTGCCACCAGCAGACGACGAGGAACTGGGGCCAACGTCCTGACTTTC
d_call: NA
v_call: TRBV15
j_call: TRBJ2-6
clone_size: once

cdr3_aa: CASTFAGFNQPQHF
cdr3_nt: TGTGCCAGTACCTTCGCAGGGTTCAATCAGCCCCAGCATTTT
d_call: NA
v_call: TRBV19
j_call: TRBJ1-5
clone_size: NA

cdr3_aa: CASSLTVWAGASPQHF
cdr3_nt: TGTGCCAGCAGTTTGACTGTATGGGCAGGGGCGTCCCCCCAGCATTTT
d_call: NA
v_call: TRBV28
j_call: TRBJ1-5
clone_size: few

cdr3_aa: CASRRGQGNTEAFF
cdr3_nt: TGTGCCAGCAGGAGGGGACAGGGGAACACTGAAGCTTTCTTT
d_call: TRBD1
v_call: TRBV2
j_call: TRBJ1-1
clone_size: NA

cdr3_aa: CASSQYRGEGDTQYF
cdr3_nt: TGTGCCAGCAGTCAGTACAGGGGGGAGGGAGATACGCAGTATTTT
d_call: NA
v_call: TRBV27
j_call: TRBJ2-3
clone_size: NA

cdr3_aa: CASSENRDRSTGELFF
cdr3_nt: TGTGCCAGCAGCGAAAACCGGGACAGGAGCACCGGGGAGCTGTTTTTT
d_call: TRBD1
v_call: TRBV3-1/TRBV3-2
j_call: TRBJ2-2
clone_size: NA

cdr3_aa: CASSPRDRVNTEAFF
cdr3_nt: TGTGCCAGCAGCCCCCGGGACAGGGTGAACACTGAAGCTTTCTTT
d_call: TRBD1
v_call: TRBV9
j_call: TRBJ1-1
clone_size: NA

cdr3_aa: CASKRAGANTEAFF
cdr3_nt: TGTGCCAGCAAGAGGGCAGGGGCGAACACTGAAGCTTTCTTT
d_call: NA
v_call: TRBV2
j_call: TRBJ1-1
clone_size: NA

cdr3_aa: CATSVGTRIETQYF
cdr3_nt: TGTGCCACCAGCGTAGGGACTAGAATAGAGACCCAGTACTTC
d_call: TRBD2
v_call: TRBV15
j_call: TRBJ2-5
clone_size: NA

cdr3_aa: CSVGGQGVGDTQYF
cdr3_nt: TGCAGCGTAGGCGGACAGGGGGTGGGAGATACGCAGTATTTT
d_call: TRBD1
v_call: TRBV29-1
j_call: TRBJ2-3
clone_size: NA

cdr3_aa: CASSSQGPNEKLFF
cdr3_nt: TGTGCCAGCAGCTCTCAGGGGCCTAATGAAAAACTGTTTTTT
d_call: NA
v_call: TRBV7-2
j_call: TRBJ1-4
clone_size: NA

cdr3_aa: CASRGISNQPQHF
cdr3_nt: TGTGCCAGCCGCGGAATTAGCAATCAGCCCCAGCATTTT
d_call: NA
v_call: TRBV28
j_call: TRBJ1-5
clone_size: few

cdr3_aa: CASSLATSSYNSPLHF
cdr3_nt: TGTGCCAGCAGCTTAGCTACGAGCTCCTATAATTCACCCCTCCACTTT
d_call: NA
v_call: TRBV7-6
j_call: TRBJ1-6
clone_size: NA

cdr3_aa: CASGLVAGTEAFF
cdr3_nt: TGTGCTAGTGGTTTGGTAGCTGGCACTGAAGCTTTCTTT
d_call: NA
v_call: TRBV12-5
j_call: TRBJ1-1
clone_size: NA

cdr3_aa: CAISGGLDRESGNTIYF
cdr3_nt: TGTGCCATCAGTGGGGGATTGGACAGGGAGTCTGGAAACACCATATATTTT
d_call: TRBD1
v_call: TRBV10-3
j_call: TRBJ1-3
clone_size: NA

cdr3_aa: CASSLGPGGSYEQYF
cdr3_nt: TGTGCCAGCAGCTTAGGGCCAGGGGGAAGCTACGAGCAGTACTTC
d_call: TRBD1
v_call: TRBV7-7
j_call: TRBJ2-7
clone_size: NA

cdr3_aa: CASSFGQTQYF
cdr3_nt: TGCGCCAGCAGCTTTGGGCAGACCCAGTACTTC
d_call: NA
v_call: TRBV5-1
j_call: TRBJ2-5
clone_size: NA

cdr3_aa: CASRTGGADTQYF
cdr3_nt: TGTGCCAGCAGGACAGGGGGCGCAGATACGCAGTATTTT
d_call: TRBD1
v_call: TRBV28
j_call: TRBJ2-3
clone_size: few

cdr3_aa: CASSYSQGSRSPLHF
cdr3_nt: TGTGCCAGCAGTTACTCTCAGGGGTCGCGGTCACCCCTCCACTTT
d_call: NA
v_call: TRBV6-2/TRBV6-3
j_call: TRBJ1-6
clone_size: NA

cdr3_aa: CASSYADRNSPLHF
cdr3_nt: TGTGCCAGCAGTTACGCGGACAGGAATTCACCCCTCCACTTT
d_call: TRBD1
v_call: TRBV6-2/TRBV6-3
j_call: TRBJ1-6
clone_size: NA

cdr3_aa: CASSLGVTSFVEQYF
cdr3_nt: TGTGCCAGCAGCTTAGGCGTGACTAGTTTTGTCGAGCAGTACTTC
d_call: NA
v_call: TRBV7-8
j_call: TRBJ2-7
clone_size: NA

cdr3_aa: CASSPGLGQGAEQYF
cdr3_nt: TGTGCCAGCAGCCCCGGTTTGGGACAGGGGGCCGAGCAGTACTTC
d_call: TRBD1
v_call: TRBV7-9
j_call: TRBJ2-7
clone_size: NA

cdr3_aa: CASSLRDRNSPLHF
cdr3_nt: TGTGCCAGCAGCTTAAGGGACAGAAATTCACCCCTCCACTTT
d_call: TRBD1
v_call: TRBV11-2
j_call: TRBJ1-6
clone_size: NA

cdr3_aa: CASSSSRNEQFF
cdr3_nt: TGTGCCAGCAGCTCCTCTCGGAATGAGCAGTTCTTC
d_call: NA
v_call: TRBV11-2
j_call: TRBJ2-1
clone_size: NA

cdr3_aa: CASSRRQGSGSNQPQHF
cdr3_nt: TGTGCCAGTAGTAGGCGACAGGGGTCGGGTAGCAATCAGCCCCAGCATTTT
d_call: TRBD1
v_call: TRBV19
j_call: TRBJ1-5
clone_size: NA

cdr3_aa: CASSQDPPGRANQPQHF
cdr3_nt: TGCGCCAGCAGCCAAGATCCCCCCGGCAGGGCCAATCAGCCCCAGCATTTT
d_call: NA
v_call: TRBV4-1
j_call: TRBJ1-5
clone_size: once

cdr3_aa: CASSIDAYSPLHF
cdr3_nt: TGTGCCAGTAGTATAGATGCGTATTCACCCCTCCACTTT
d_call: NA
v_call: TRBV19
j_call: TRBJ1-6
clone_size: once

cdr3_aa: CASSEASGSGTGSDQPQHF
cdr3_nt: TGTGCCAGCAGTGAAGCGTCGGGATCCGGGACAGGGTCGGATCAGCCCCAGCATTTT
d_call: TRBD1
v_call: TRBV2
j_call: TRBJ1-5
clone_size: NA

cdr3_aa: CASSEATQGGLNQPQHF
cdr3_nt: TGTGCCAGCAGTGAAGCGACACAGGGGGGACTCAATCAGCCCCAGCATTTT
d_call: TRBD1
v_call: TRBV2
j_call: TRBJ1-5
clone_size: NA

cdr3_aa: CASSQLDRNYTF
cdr3_nt: TGTGCCAGCAGCCAATTGGACAGGAACTACACCTTC
d_call: TRBD1
v_call: TRBV3-1/TRBV3-2
j_call: TRBJ1-2
clone_size: NA

cdr3_aa: CSVGSFNSKGTPTSYEQYF
cdr3_nt: TGCAGCGTTGGTAGTTTTAACTCGAAAGGGACACCAACCTCCTACGAGCAGTACTTC
d_call: NA
v_call: TRBV29-1
j_call: TRBJ2-7
clone_size: NA

cdr3_aa: CASSSGTEGSPLHF
cdr3_nt: TGCGCCAGCAGCTCCGGGACAGAAGGATCACCCCTCCACTTT
d_call: TRBD1
v_call: TRBV5-1
j_call: TRBJ1-6
clone_size: NA

cdr3_aa: CAWSPDRNTEAFF
cdr3_nt: TGTGCCTGGAGCCCCGACAGGAACACTGAAGCTTTCTTT
d_call: NA
v_call: TRBV30
j_call: TRBJ1-1
clone_size: once

cdr3_aa: CASNQDKGGYGYTF
cdr3_nt: TGTGCCAGTAACCAAGATAAGGGAGGATATGGCTACACCTTC
d_call: NA
v_call: TRBV19
j_call: TRBJ1-2
clone_size: NA

cdr3_aa: CASGSGTASTDTQYF
cdr3_nt: TGTGCTAGTGGTTCCGGGACAGCTAGCACAGATACGCAGTATTTT
d_call: TRBD1
v_call: TRBV12-5
j_call: TRBJ2-3
clone_size: NA

cdr3_aa: CASKRDPGGETQYF
cdr3_nt: TGTGCCAGCAAAAGGGACCCAGGGGGAGAGACCCAGTACTTC
d_call: TRBD1
v_call: TRBV2
j_call: TRBJ2-5
clone_size: NA

cdr3_aa: CASSLTLYGYTF
cdr3_nt: TGTGCCAGCAGCTTAACCCTATATGGCTACACCTTC
d_call: NA
v_call: TRBV7-9
j_call: TRBJ1-2
clone_size: NA

cdr3_aa: CASSFNRGRDYGYTF
cdr3_nt: TGTGCCAGCAGCTTTAACAGGGGGCGCGACTATGGCTACACCTTC
d_call: TRBD1
v_call: TRBV7-9
j_call: TRBJ1-2
clone_size: once

cdr3_aa: CASSWGQTNTEAFF
cdr3_nt: TGTGCCAGCAGCTGGGGACAGACGAACACTGAAGCTTTCTTT
d_call: TRBD1
v_call: TRBV7-8
j_call: TRBJ1-1
clone_size: NA

cdr3_aa: CASHREGETQYF
cdr3_nt: TGTGCCAGTCACAGGGAAGGGGAGACCCAGTACTTC
d_call: NA
v_call: TRBV2
j_call: TRBJ2-5
clone_size: NA

cdr3_aa: CASSSGLAGGINYEQYF
cdr3_nt: TGCGCCAGCAGCTCCGGACTAGCGGGGGGAATAAACTACGAGCAGTACTTC
d_call: TRBD2
v_call: TRBV5-1
j_call: TRBJ2-7
clone_size: NA

cdr3_aa: CAWSVIQGSLVNTQYF
cdr3_nt: TGTGCCTGGAGTGTGATTCAGGGTTCTCTCGTGAATACGCAGTATTTT
d_call: NA
v_call: TRBV30
j_call: TRBJ2-3
clone_size: NA

cdr3_aa: CASSRTLLQTTRNTEAFF
cdr3_nt: TGTGCCAGCAGCAGAACCCTCTTACAGACAACCAGGAACACTGAAGCTTTCTTT
d_call: NA
v_call: TRBV11-2
j_call: TRBJ1-1
clone_size: NA

cdr3_aa: CAVSRAQDHGYEQYF
cdr3_nt: TGTGCCGTAAGTAGAGCTCAGGATCACGGCTACGAGCAGTACTTC
d_call: NA
v_call: TRBV7-9
j_call: TRBJ2-7
clone_size: NA

cdr3_aa: CAISEEEGGANTGELFF
cdr3_nt: TGTGCCATCAGTGAAGAGGAGGGGGGGGCGAACACCGGGGAGCTGTTTTTT
d_call: NA
v_call: TRBV10-3
j_call: TRBJ2-2
clone_size: NA

cdr3_aa: CASSETGFSYEQYF
cdr3_nt: TGTGCCAGCAGTGAGACAGGGTTCTCCTACGAGCAGTACTTC
d_call: TRBD1
v_call: TRBV28
j_call: TRBJ2-7
clone_size: NA